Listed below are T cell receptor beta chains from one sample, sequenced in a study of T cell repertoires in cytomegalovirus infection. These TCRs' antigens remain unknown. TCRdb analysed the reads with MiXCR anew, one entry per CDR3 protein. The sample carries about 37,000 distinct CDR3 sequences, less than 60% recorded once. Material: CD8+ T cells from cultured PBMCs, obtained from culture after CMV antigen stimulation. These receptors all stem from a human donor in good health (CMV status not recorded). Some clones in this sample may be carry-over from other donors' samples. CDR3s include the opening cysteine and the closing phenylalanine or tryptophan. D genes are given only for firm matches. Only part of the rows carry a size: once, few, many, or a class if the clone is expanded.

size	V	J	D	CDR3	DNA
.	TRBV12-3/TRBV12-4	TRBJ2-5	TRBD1	CASSSGGDRGMETQYF	TGTGCCAGCAGTTCCGGGGGGGACAGGGGAATGGAGACCCAGTACTTC
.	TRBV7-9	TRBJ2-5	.	CASSLTVGGETQYF	TGTGCCAGCAGCTTAACTGTGGGAGGAGAGACCCAGTACTTC
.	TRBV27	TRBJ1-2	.	CASSPRGARRYTF	TGTGCCAGCAGTCCTAGGGGAGCCCGGCGCTACACCTTC
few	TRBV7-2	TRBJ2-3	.	CASSPPSDTQYF	TGTGCCAGCAGTCCCCCTTCAGATACGCAGTATTTT
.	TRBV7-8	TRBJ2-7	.	CASSLESSQAYEQYF	TGTGCCAGCAGCTTAGAATCGTCGCAGGCCTACGAGCAGTACTTC
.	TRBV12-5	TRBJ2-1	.	CASGLKAGTYNEQFF	TGTGCTAGTGGTTTGAAGGCGGGGACCTACAATGAGCAGTTCTTC
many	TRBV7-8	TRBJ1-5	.	CASSSRIRGYSNQPQHF	TGTGCCAGCAGCTCGAGAATCAGGGGATATAGCAATCAGCCCCAGCATTTT
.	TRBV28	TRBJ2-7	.	CASSLNTGSEQYF	TGTGCCAGCAGTTTAAACACAGGAAGCGAGCAGTACTTC
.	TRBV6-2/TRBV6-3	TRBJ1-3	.	CASSGQVPAAGNTIYF	TGTGCCAGCAGTGGCCAGGTTCCCGCGGCGGGAAACACCATATATTTT
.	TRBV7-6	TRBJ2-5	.	CASSLAGQSYQETQYF	TGTGCCAGCAGCTTAGCGGGACAATCGTACCAAGAGACCCAGTACTTC
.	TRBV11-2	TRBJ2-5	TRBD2	CASSQSGTKETQYF	TGTGCCAGCAGCCAGAGCGGGACCAAAGAGACCCAGTACTTC
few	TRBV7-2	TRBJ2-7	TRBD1	CASSPRTGLSYEQYF	TGTGCCAGCAGTCCTAGGACAGGGCTCTCCTACGAGCAGTACTTC
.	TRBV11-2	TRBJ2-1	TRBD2	CASGPLAGANEQFF	TGTGCCAGCGGCCCCCTAGCGGGGGCCAATGAGCAGTTCTTC
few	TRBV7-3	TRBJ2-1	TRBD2	CASSLIRRTSKSEQFF	TGTGCCAGCAGCTTAATAAGGAGGACTAGCAAGAGTGAGCAGTTCTTC
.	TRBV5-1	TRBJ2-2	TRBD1	CASSLEGGGGTGELFF	TGCGCCAGCAGCTTGGAAGGGGGCGGTGGCACCGGGGAGCTGTTTTTT
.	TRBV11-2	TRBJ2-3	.	CASSPSGTADTQYF	TGTGCCAGCAGCCCCTCGGGGACGGCGGATACGCAGTATTTT
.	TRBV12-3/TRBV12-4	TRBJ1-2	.	CASSPGWPANYGYTF	TGTGCCAGCAGCCCCGGATGGCCAGCTAACTATGGCTACACCTTC
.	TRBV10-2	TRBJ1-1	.	CASSTGNTEAFF	TGCGCCAGCAGTACAGGGAACACTGAAGCTTTCTTT
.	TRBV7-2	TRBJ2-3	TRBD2	CASSFERGLSTDTQYF	TGTGCCAGCAGCTTCGAGCGGGGGCTAAGCACAGATACGCAGTATTTT
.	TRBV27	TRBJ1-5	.	CASSSEGHPQHF	TGTGCCAGCAGCTCCGAAGGACATCCCCAGCATTTT
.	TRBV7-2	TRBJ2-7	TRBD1	CASRDRADEQYF	TGTGCCAGCCGGGACAGGGCCGACGAGCAGTACTTC
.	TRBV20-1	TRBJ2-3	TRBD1	CSAPGRGRTDTQYF	TGCAGTGCTCCCGGCAGGGGGCGAACAGATACGCAGTATTTT
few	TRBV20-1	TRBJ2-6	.	CSAIFGANVLTF	TGCAGTGCTATCTTCGGGGCCAACGTCCTGACTTTC
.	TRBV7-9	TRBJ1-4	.	CASSLVGSQKPEKLFF	TGTGCCAGCAGCTTAGTCGGATCCCAGAAACCGGAAAAACTGTTTTTT
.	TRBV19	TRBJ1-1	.	CASSITTAFMNTEAFF	TGTGCCAGTAGTATCACCACAGCGTTCATGAACACTGAAGCTTTCTTT
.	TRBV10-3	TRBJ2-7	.	CAILSSSYEQYF	TGTGCCATCTTGTCCAGCTCCTACGAGCAGTACTTC
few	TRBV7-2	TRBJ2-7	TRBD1	CASSLDRGRNYEQYF	TGTGCCAGCAGCTTAGACAGGGGGCGGAATTACGAGCAGTACTTC
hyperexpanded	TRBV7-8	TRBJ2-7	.	CASSWDTPGDEQYF	TGTGCCAGCAGCTGGGACACCCCTGGCGACGAGCAGTACTTC
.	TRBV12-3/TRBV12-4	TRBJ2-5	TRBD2	CASSLSSGSLETQYF	TGTGCCAGCAGTTTGTCTAGCGGGAGCTTGGAGACCCAGTACTTC